The text below deals with one TCR beta chain. The data derive from a study of blood T cell repertoires in COVID-19. Per the study methods: By means of reference gene primer amplification, nucleated cell counts were estimated. Repertoires were generated with immunoSEQ multiplex PCR, while TCRdb's copy carries only in-frame clones and drops some. From that table come the V and J calls and clone size; the DNA was used to work out D and trimming. The table lists approximately 59,000 clones, approximately 78% of them singletons. J was trimmed by 0 bases and V by 5 bases; bases with no gene match: 7. Germline V gene sequence: CDR1 MDHEN, CDR2 SYDVKM. CDR3 length: 15 residues.

This sequence was found in a man in his 60s with COVID-19, enrolled during active disease. Specimen: peripheral blood. The V gene is TRBV28, the J gene TRBJ2-7, with 7 bases that match TRBD2. In DNA, the CDR3 is TGTGCCAGCAGTGGGGGAGCGGGGCACTCCTACGAGCAGTACTTC. The encoded protein is CASSGGAGHSYEQYF.